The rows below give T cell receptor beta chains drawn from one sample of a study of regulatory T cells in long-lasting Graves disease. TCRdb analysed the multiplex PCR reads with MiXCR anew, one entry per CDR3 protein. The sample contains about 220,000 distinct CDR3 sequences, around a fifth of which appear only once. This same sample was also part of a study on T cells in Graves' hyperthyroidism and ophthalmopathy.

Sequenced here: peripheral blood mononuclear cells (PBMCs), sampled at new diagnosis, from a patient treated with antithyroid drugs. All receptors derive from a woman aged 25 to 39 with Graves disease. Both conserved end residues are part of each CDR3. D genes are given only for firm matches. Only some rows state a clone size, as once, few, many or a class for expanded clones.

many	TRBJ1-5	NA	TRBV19	TGTGCCAGTACCGCCAATTTAGAAGCTGGCCAGCATTTT	CASTANLEAGQHF
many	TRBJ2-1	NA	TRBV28	TGTGCCAGCAGTTTAGAGGCAGGCAATGAGCAGTTCTTC	CASSLEAGNEQFF
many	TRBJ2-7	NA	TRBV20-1	TGCAGTGCTAGGGGGGATACCTACGAGCAGTACTTC	CSARGDTYEQYF
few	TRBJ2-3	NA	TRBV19	TGTGCCAGTAGTATTATTTCGGGAGATACGCAGTATTTT	CASSIISGDTQYF
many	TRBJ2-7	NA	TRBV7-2	TGTGCCAGTGTCCTGAACTACGAGCAGTACTTC	CASVLNYEQYF
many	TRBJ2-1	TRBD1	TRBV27	TGTGCCAGCAGTTTGCAAACAGGGGGCTACAATGAGCAGTTCTTC	CASSLQTGGYNEQFF
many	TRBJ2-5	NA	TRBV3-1	TGTGCCAGCAGCCAAGGGGCGGGGCAAGAGACCCAGTACTTC	CASSQGAGQETQYF
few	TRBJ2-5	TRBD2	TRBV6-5	TGTGCCAGCAGTTACTTGGGGCAGATAGAGACTAGCGGGGAACAAGAGACCCAGTACTTC	CASSYLGQIETSGEQETQYF
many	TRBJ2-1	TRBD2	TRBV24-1	TGTGCCACCAGTGATTTGCATGGTAGGACTAGCGGGAGCGGTGAGCAGTTCTTC	CATSDLHGRTSGSGEQFF
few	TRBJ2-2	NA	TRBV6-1	TGTGCCAGCAGTGACCAGGGCTCGAACACCGGGGAGCTGTTTTTT	CASSDQGSNTGELFF
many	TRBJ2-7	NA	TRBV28	TGTGCCAGCAGCTTAAGTTTCTACGAGCAGTACTTC	CASSLSFYEQYF
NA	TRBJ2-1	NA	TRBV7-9	TGTGCCAGCAGCATCGACCCCGGAGAGCAGTTCTTC	CASSIDPGEQFF
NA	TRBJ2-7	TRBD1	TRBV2	TGTGCCAGCGGGGGACAGGGGACCCCCTACGAGCAGTACTTC	CASGGQGTPYEQYF
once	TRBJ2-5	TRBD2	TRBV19	TGTGCCAGTAGGCCTTGGCTAGCGGGAGACGAGACCCAGTACTTC	CASRPWLAGDETQYF
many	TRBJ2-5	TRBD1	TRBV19	TGTGCCAGTAGTAGGGGACAGGTCGGAAGGGCCAAAGAGACCCAGTACTTC	CASSRGQVGRAKETQYF
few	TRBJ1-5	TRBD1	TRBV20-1	TGCAGTGCTAGAGATCGAGTGGCAGGGGGTGGACAGCCCCAGCATTTT	CSARDRVAGGGQPQHF
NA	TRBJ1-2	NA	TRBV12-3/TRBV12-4	TGTGCCAGCAGTTTCGTATCTGGGGACTACACCTTC	CASSFVSGDYTF
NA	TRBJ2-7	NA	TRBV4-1	TGCGCCAGCAGCCAAGGTTTTCTCTACGAGCAGTACTTC	CASSQGFLYEQYF
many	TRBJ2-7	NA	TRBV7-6	TGTGCCAGCAGCCCACAACGGGGGGCGTACGAGCAGTACTTC	CASSPQRGAYEQYF
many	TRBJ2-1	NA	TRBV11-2	TGTGCCAGCAGCTTCGGGGGCGAGCAGTTCTTC	CASSFGGEQFF
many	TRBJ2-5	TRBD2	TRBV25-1	TGTGCCAGCAGCGATAGCGGACTAGAGAGGATCGAGACCCAGTACTTC	CASSDSGLERIETQYF
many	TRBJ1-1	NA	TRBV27	TGTGCCAGCAGTTTAGGGGCTGGGGTAATTGAAGCTTTCTTT	CASSLGAGVIEAFF
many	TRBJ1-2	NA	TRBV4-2	TGTGCCAGCAGCCAAGAAGGTCAGGGGTTCGAGAATGGCTACACCTTC	CASSQEGQGFENGYTF
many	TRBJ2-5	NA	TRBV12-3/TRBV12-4	TGTGCCAGCAGTTATTTAGAAGGCACAAAGACCCAGTACTTC	CASSYLEGTKTQYF
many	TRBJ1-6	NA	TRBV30	TGTGCCTGGAGTCTGGAGGGGAGGGATTCACCCCTCCACTTT	CAWSLEGRDSPLHF
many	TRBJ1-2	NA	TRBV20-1	TGCAGTGCTCCAGACCCGGGAAACTATGGCTACACCTTC	CSAPDPGNYGYTF
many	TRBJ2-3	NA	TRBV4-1	TGCGCCAGCAGCCAAGGTAGGCTCTTCGGAATGAACCCTAGCACAGATACGCAGTATTTT	CASSQGRLFGMNPSTDTQYF
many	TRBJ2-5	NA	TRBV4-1	TGCGCCAGCGCCGTCTTACTACTTGAGACCCAGTACTTC	CASAVLLLETQYF
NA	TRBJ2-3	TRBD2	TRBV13	TGTGCCAGCAGCTCGTCTAGCGGAAGCACAGATACGCAGTATTTT	CASSSSSGSTDTQYF
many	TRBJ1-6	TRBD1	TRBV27	TGTGCCAGCAGTTTACAGCTGGGACAGGGCCATTCACCCCTCCACTTT	CASSLQLGQGHSPLHF
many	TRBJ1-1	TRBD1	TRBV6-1	TGTGCCAGCAGCCAGACAGGGGAGACTGAAGCTTTCTTT	CASSQTGETEAFF
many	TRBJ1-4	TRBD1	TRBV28	TGTGTCAGCAGTTTAGGGGGCCTTAATGAAAAACTGTTTTTT	CVSSLGGLNEKLFF
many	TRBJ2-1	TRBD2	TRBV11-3	TGTGCCAGCAGTCTATCTAGCGGGGGGTTGGGAAATGAGCAGTTCTTC	CASSLSSGGLGNEQFF
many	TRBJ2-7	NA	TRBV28	TGTGCCAGCAGTCCTTCTAGCGCCTACTCCTACGAGCAGTACTTC	CASSPSSAYSYEQYF
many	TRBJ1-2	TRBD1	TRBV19	TGTGCCAGTAGTCTGACAGGGTCCGTCCTCTATGGCTACACCTTC	CASSLTGSVLYGYTF
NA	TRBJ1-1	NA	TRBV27	TGTGCCACCAGTGAGGACAGATTCGACACTGAAGCTTTCTTT	CATSEDRFDTEAFF
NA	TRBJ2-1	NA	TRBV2	TGTGCCAGCAGTGCAGTCCTAGCGAATGAGCAGTTCTTC	CASSAVLANEQFF
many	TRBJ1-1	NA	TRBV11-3	TGTGCCAGCAGCTCCCAGCGGACAGTTCGTTACACTGAAGCTTTCTTT	CASSSQRTVRYTEAFF
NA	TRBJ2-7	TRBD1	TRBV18	TGTGCCAGCTCACCACCGACAGGGGGCGCCTACGAGCAGTACTTC	CASSPPTGGAYEQYF
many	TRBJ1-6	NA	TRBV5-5	TGCGCCAGCAGCTTCGGACATGGGGGCAATTCACCCCTCCACTTT	CASSFGHGGNSPLHF
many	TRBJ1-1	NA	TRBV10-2	TGTGCCAGCCGCTCTATGAACACTGAAGCTTTCTTT	CASRSMNTEAFF
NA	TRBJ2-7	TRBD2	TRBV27	TGTGCCAGCACACAGGGGCTAGCGGGACCCAGCACCTCCTACGAGCAGTACTTC	CASTQGLAGPSTSYEQYF
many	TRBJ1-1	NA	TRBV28	TGTGCCAGCAGTCCTTCCCTGGCCAGGAACACTGAAGCTTTCTTT	CASSPSLARNTEAFF
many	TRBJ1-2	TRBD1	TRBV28	TGTGCCAGCAGTCCACAGACAGGGAAAGCTAACTATGGCTACACCTTC	CASSPQTGKANYGYTF
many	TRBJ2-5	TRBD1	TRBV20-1	TGCAGTGCTAGAGATCGACAGGGGAGCCAAGAGACCCAGTACTTC	CSARDRQGSQETQYF
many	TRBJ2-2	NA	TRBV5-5	TGTGCCAGCAGCTCGACCGGGACCCAGAACACCGGGGAGCTGTTTTTT	CASSSTGTQNTGELFF
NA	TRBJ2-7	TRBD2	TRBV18	TGTGCCAGCTCACGATCTAAAGTAGGGACTAGCTACTCTGGGGAGCAGTACTTC	CASSRSKVGTSYSGEQYF
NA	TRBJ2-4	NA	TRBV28	TGTGCCAGCAGTTTATGGGTCGGTCGGCAGGGTCTTTCCAAAAACATTCAGTACTTC	CASSLWVGRQGLSKNIQYF
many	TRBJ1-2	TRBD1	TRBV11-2	TGTGCCAGCAGCACGGGACAGGTATCACATGGCTACACCTTC	CASSTGQVSHGYTF
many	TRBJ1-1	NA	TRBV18	TGTGCCAGCTCACGGGATCAGGGGGCTTTCTTT	CASSRDQGAFF
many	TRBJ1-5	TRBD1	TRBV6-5	TGTGCCAGCAGTTACTCGTTACAGGGGGCGAGAGTCAGCAATCAGCCCCAGCATTTT	CASSYSLQGARVSNQPQHF
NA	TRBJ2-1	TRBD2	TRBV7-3	TGTGCCAGCAGCCTTAGCGGGGGGAGTAATGAGCAGTTCTTC	CASSLSGGSNEQFF
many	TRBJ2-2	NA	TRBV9	TGTGCCAGCAGCCCGGACATCACCGGGGAGCTGTTTTTT	CASSPDITGELFF
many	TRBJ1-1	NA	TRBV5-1	TGCGCCAGCAGCTTGGAAGGGGATTTCACTGAAGCTTTCTTT	CASSLEGDFTEAFF